Below are 8 T cell receptor beta chains sequenced from a single sample in a study of cytomegalovirus exposure and HLA in healthy donors. Only in-frame clones appear in the TCRdb table, and some are missing; sequencing was by immunoSEQ multiplex PCR. The data show about 220,000 clones, with 80% to 95% seen just once and 0.85% to 1.2% held by the top ten. Sequencing input: PBMCs. These receptors were taken from a woman under 30 in good health and CMV-seronegative.

V is TRBV5-1 and J is TRBJ1-2, with D maybe TRBD1 (5 bases). Trimming pared 4 bases from V and 6 bases from J, leaving 13 bases between. Germline V gives CDR1 SGHRS, CDR2 YFSETQ. The length of the CDR3 is 13 residues. In nucleotides, the CDR3 is TGCGCCAGCAGCCCCCCGGGGGAAGATGGCTACACCTTC. This codes for CASSPPGEDGYTF.

This chain joins TRBV5-3 and TRBJ2-7; D remains unclear. TRBV5-3 is designated an ORF whose function remains uncertain. This CDR3 contains 15 residues. V lost 0 bases and J lost 7, with 17 bases in between. The CDR3, as DNA: TGTGCCAGAAGCTTGGATGGAACAGCTACGTCTGAGCAGTACTTC. Protein sequence: CARSLDGTATSEQYF.

This chain links TRBV7-9 with TRBJ2-5; 10 bases match TRBD2. The V segment lost 7 bases and the J segment 4 bases; nucleotides outside the gene matches: 6. Per the germline V gene, CDR1 is SEHNR and CDR2 is FQNEAQ (reference sequence). This CDR3 comprises 14 residues. Written as DNA, the CDR3 is TGTGCCAGCACCGCAGCGGGAGGGGGAGAGACCCAGTACTTC. Its protein product is CASTAAGGGETQYF.

The J gene is TRBJ1-1, the V gene TRBV2, with TRBD1 identical over 8 bases. This CDR3 contains 14 residues. V was clipped by 4 bases and J by 6 bases; unmatched bases: 7. The germline CDR1 and CDR2 sequences are SNHLY and FYNNEI. CDR3 residues: CASSVDRGVPEAFF. DNA of the CDR3: TGTGCCAGCAGTGTCGACAGGGGAGTCCCTGAAGCTTTCTTT.

This clone was counted once. V usage is TRBV7-9 and J usage is TRBJ1-4; D is unresolved. The germline CDR1 and CDR2 sequences are SEHNR and FQNEAQ (reference sequence). The CDR3 consists of 16 residues. The V gene lost 4 bases and the J gene lost 0 bases, with 12 bases spanning the gap. CDR3 nucleotides: TGTGCCAGCAGCTCTCGAGGTCCGACAACTAATGAAAAACTGTTTTTT. Encoded protein: CASSSRGPTTNEKLFF.

For the CDR3, the DNA is TGTGCCACCAGCAGAGATCTAGGACAGGACCCTAGCAATCAGCCCCAGCATTTT. Its protein product is CATSRDLGQDPSNQPQHF. The rearrangement uses TRBV15 and TRBJ1-5; 7 bases are a match to TRBD1. V lost 0 bases, J lost 0 bases, and 8 bases stayed unmatched. The CDR3 consists of 18 residues. CDR1 is LNHNV, CDR2 YYDKDF, per germline (reference sequence).

The chain is built from TRBV2 and TRBJ2-1; D remains ambiguous. V gave up 2 bases and J gave up 0 bases, with 8 bases separating them. The CDR3 has 15 residues. The germline CDR1 and CDR2 sequences are SNHLY and FYNNEI. The CDR3 protein is CASSELNSSYNEQFF. In DNA form, the CDR3 reads TGTGCCAGCAGTGAATTGAATAGCTCCTACAATGAGCAGTTCTTC.

The chain uses TRBV6-1 and TRBJ2-3; no reliable D call. The CDR3 extends over 14 amino acids. CDR1 and CDR2 from the germline V gene are MNHNS and SASEGT. V was cut by 1 base and J by 0 bases, with 5 bases left in between. In nucleotides, the CDR3 is TGTGCCAGCAGTGAAGACAGTAGCACAGATACGCAGTATTTT. It translates to CASSEDSSTDTQYF.